This entry is about one TCR beta chain. This entry is derived from a study of control samples from healthy donors and cancer patients. Sequenced by immunoSEQ multiplex PCR; TCRdb stores in-frame clones only, minus some. There are some 71,000 clones in the sample; approximately 90% occur only once, and about 1.2% lies in the top ten. The V gene's germline CDR1 is LNHDA and CDR2 SQIVND (reference sequence). Trimming removed 3 bases at V and 1 base at J, with 15 bases between. This CDR3 has 16 amino acids. The sample comprised PBMCs. This clonotype was obtained from a woman between 50 and 59 years old with colorectal cancer. V gene TRBV19 combines with J gene TRBJ1-1, with TRBD1 as a possible D gene (5 bases). The CDR3: CASSMDGGRQNTEAFF. The CDR3 nucleotides are TGTGCCAGTAGTATGGATGGGGGACGGCAGAACACTGAAGCTTTCTTT.